A single count supports the clone carrying this T cell receptor (beta chain). This CDR3 has 16 amino acids. Trimming at V came to 1 base and at J to 5 bases, leaving 2 bases not matched to a gene. Germline V gives CDR1 KGHSY, CDR2 FQNENV. These data belong to a study of T cell changes during pregnancy in multiple sclerosis. Clones were read by immunoSEQ multiplex PCR, and TCRdb kept only the in-frame ones, dropping some. The table lists around 54,000 clones, around 90% of them singletons, with roughly 0.6% in the top ten. The origin of this receptor is a female donor in good health, enrolled as a control in a pregnancy study. The input for sequencing was CD4+ T cells from peripheral blood mononuclear cells, taken after pregnancy. V usage is TRBV16 and J usage is TRBJ2-1, with 13 bases lining up with TRBD2. The CDR3 DNA reads as TGTGCCAGCAGCCAATGGGGGACTAGCGGGAACAATGAGCAGTTCTTC. Translating it yields CASSQWGTSGNNEQFF.